The rows below give T cell receptor beta chains drawn from one sample of a study of shared clonotypes between healthy human individuals. The protocol was immunoSEQ multiplex PCR, while the TCRdb copy is restricted to in-frame clones and leaves out a portion. The sample has about 2.1 million clones; 85% to 95% are singletons. The sequencing input was naive CD8+ T cells from PBMCs. These receptors were obtained from a man younger than 30 in good health. Some clones in this sample may be carry-over from other donors' samples. Both conserved end residues are part of each CDR3. The D gene is left open where the match is weak. Clone sizes are given selectively: once, few, many, or a class where the clone is expanded.

V gene: TRBV6-5
D gene: -
clone size: -
J gene: TRBJ1-1
CDR3 protein: CASRAGRNTEAFF
CDR3 DNA: TGTGCCAGCAGGGCGGGTAGGAACACTGAAGCTTTCTTT

V gene: TRBV27
D gene: -
clone size: -
J gene: TRBJ1-2
CDR3 protein: CASSLSGPLGSYGYTF
CDR3 DNA: TGTGCCAGCAGTTTATCTGGTCCCTTAGGCTCCTATGGCTACACCTTC

V gene: TRBV4-1
D gene: -
clone size: -
J gene: TRBJ2-1
CDR3 protein: CASNLGLAYNEQFF
CDR3 DNA: TGCGCCAGCAACCTGGGACTGGCCTACAATGAGCAGTTCTTC

V gene: TRBV4-3
D gene: TRBD1
clone size: -
J gene: TRBJ2-5
CDR3 protein: CASSRLTGDPKETQYF
CDR3 DNA: TGCGCCAGCAGCCGACTTACAGGGGACCCTAAAGAGACCCAGTACTTC

V gene: TRBV9
D gene: -
clone size: -
J gene: TRBJ1-4
CDR3 protein: CASSVGDDNEKLFF
CDR3 DNA: TGTGCCAGCAGCGTAGGAGACGATAATGAAAAACTGTTTTTT

V gene: TRBV28
D gene: -
clone size: -
J gene: TRBJ2-1
CDR3 protein: CASSTYNEQFF
CDR3 DNA: TGTGCCAGCAGTACCTACAATGAGCAGTTCTTC

V gene: TRBV13
D gene: TRBD2
clone size: once
J gene: TRBJ2-1
CDR3 protein: CASSLGRSKREGDEQFF
CDR3 DNA: TGTGCCAGCAGCTTAGGAAGGAGTAAGCGGGAGGGCGATGAGCAGTTCTTC

V gene: TRBV4-3
D gene: TRBD2
clone size: once
J gene: TRBJ2-1
CDR3 protein: CASSQGTSWLHEQFF
CDR3 DNA: TGCGCCAGCAGCCAAGGGACTAGCTGGTTGCATGAGCAGTTCTTC

V gene: TRBV16
D gene: -
clone size: -
J gene: TRBJ1-1
CDR3 protein: CASSPLRGAEAFF
CDR3 DNA: TGTGCCAGCAGCCCCCTGAGAGGGGCAGAAGCTTTCTTT

V gene: TRBV7-2
D gene: -
clone size: -
J gene: TRBJ2-7
CDR3 protein: CASSEGLTRYF
CDR3 DNA: TGTGCCAGCAGCGAAGGCCTTACCAGGTACTTC

V gene: TRBV10-1
D gene: TRBD2
clone size: -
J gene: TRBJ2-1
CDR3 protein: CASSGLAGQGEQFF
CDR3 DNA: TGCGCCAGCAGCGGACTAGCGGGACAAGGTGAGCAGTTCTTC

V gene: TRBV28
D gene: -
clone size: -
J gene: TRBJ2-7
CDR3 protein: CASSFLKGYEQYF
CDR3 DNA: TGTGCCAGCAGTTTTCTCAAGGGCTACGAGCAGTACTTC

V gene: TRBV14
D gene: -
clone size: few
J gene: TRBJ2-7
CDR3 protein: CASSRGYEQYF
CDR3 DNA: TGTGCCAGCAGCAGGGGGTACGAGCAGTACTTC

V gene: TRBV9
D gene: TRBD2
clone size: -
J gene: TRBJ2-1
CDR3 protein: CASSVPTSGVQWNEQFF
CDR3 DNA: TGTGCCAGCAGCGTCCCGACTAGCGGGGTACAGTGGAATGAGCAGTTCTTC

V gene: TRBV7-8
D gene: -
clone size: -
J gene: TRBJ1-5
CDR3 protein: CASSPKREISNQPQHF
CDR3 DNA: TGTGCCAGCAGCCCTAAGAGGGAGATAAGCAATCAGCCCCAGCATTTT

V gene: TRBV5-6
D gene: TRBD2
clone size: -
J gene: TRBJ2-7
CDR3 protein: CASSSERTSGTYEQYF
CDR3 DNA: TGTGCCAGCAGCTCGGAGAGGACTAGCGGAACCTACGAGCAGTACTTC

V gene: TRBV28
D gene: TRBD1
clone size: -
J gene: TRBJ2-7
CDR3 protein: CASSPHGTVYEQYF
CDR3 DNA: TGTGCCAGCAGTCCCCATGGGACAGTCTACGAGCAGTACTTC

V gene: TRBV6-1
D gene: -
clone size: once
J gene: TRBJ2-7
CDR3 protein: CASSEVRLPYEQYF
CDR3 DNA: TGTGCCAGCAGTGAAGTCAGGTTGCCCTACGAGCAGTACTTC

V gene: TRBV15
D gene: -
clone size: few
J gene: TRBJ1-1
CDR3 protein: CATRSGLMNTEAFF
CDR3 DNA: TGTGCCACCAGGTCCGGTTTGATGAACACTGAAGCTTTCTTT

V gene: TRBV11-2
D gene: -
clone size: -
J gene: TRBJ2-3
CDR3 protein: CASSFRGKDTQYF
CDR3 DNA: TGTGCCAGCAGCTTTCGGGGAAAAGATACGCAGTATTTT

V gene: TRBV7-2
D gene: -
clone size: -
J gene: TRBJ2-5
CDR3 protein: CASSLRGAPRETQYF
CDR3 DNA: TGTGCCAGCAGCCTGAGGGGGGCACCGAGGGAGACCCAGTACTTC

V gene: TRBV7-8
D gene: -
clone size: -
J gene: TRBJ2-1
CDR3 protein: CASSLGAYNEQFF
CDR3 DNA: TGTGCCAGCAGCTTAGGAGCTTACAATGAGCAGTTCTTC

V gene: TRBV7-3
D gene: -
clone size: -
J gene: TRBJ2-3
CDR3 protein: CASSLTATDTQYF
CDR3 DNA: TGTGCCAGCAGCTTAACGGCCACAGATACGCAGTATTTT

V gene: TRBV29-1
D gene: -
clone size: -
J gene: TRBJ1-1
CDR3 protein: CSVEDPGGPPGAFF
CDR3 DNA: TGCAGCGTTGAAGATCCGGGAGGCCCGCCAGGGGCTTTCTTT

V gene: TRBV11-2
D gene: -
clone size: -
J gene: TRBJ2-3
CDR3 protein: CASSLDRPSTDTQYF
CDR3 DNA: TGTGCCAGCAGCTTAGACAGGCCCAGCACAGATACGCAGTATTTT